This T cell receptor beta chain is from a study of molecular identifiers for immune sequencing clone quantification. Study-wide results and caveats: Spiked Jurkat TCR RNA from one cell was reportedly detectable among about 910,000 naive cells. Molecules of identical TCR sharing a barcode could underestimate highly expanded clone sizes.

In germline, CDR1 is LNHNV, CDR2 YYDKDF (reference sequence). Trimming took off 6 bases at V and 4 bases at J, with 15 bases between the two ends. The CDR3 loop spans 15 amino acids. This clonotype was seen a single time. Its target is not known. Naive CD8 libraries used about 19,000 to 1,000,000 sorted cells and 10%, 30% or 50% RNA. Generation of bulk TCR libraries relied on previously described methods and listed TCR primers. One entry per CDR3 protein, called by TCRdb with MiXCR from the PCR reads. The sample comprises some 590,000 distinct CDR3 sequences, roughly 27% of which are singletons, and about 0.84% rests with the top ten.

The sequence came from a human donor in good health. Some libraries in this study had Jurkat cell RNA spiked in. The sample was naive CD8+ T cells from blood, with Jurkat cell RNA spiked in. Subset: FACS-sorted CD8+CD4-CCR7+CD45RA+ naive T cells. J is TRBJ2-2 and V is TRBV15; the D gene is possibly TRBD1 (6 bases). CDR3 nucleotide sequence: TGTGCCACCAGAGATTCAGGGGCGAGCACCGGGGAGCTGTTTTTT. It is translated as CATRDSGASTGELFF.